This T cell receptor (beta chain) was identified in a study of shared clonotypes between healthy human individuals (dated by TCRdb to 2018 to 2020). With respect to the entire study: Two women and three men aged 18 to 49 years were included in the cohort. For each donor, CD4 naive and CD4 memory were each run on three plates, CD8 naive on two plates, and CD8 memory on one plate. Blood TCR repertoires of about five healthy adults were deeply sequenced to estimate repertoire size and the extent of clonotype sharing between individuals. To increase sequencing depth and limit assay-specific biases, different laboratories used diverse techniques to prepare libraries and sequence TCR repertoires. Per donor, leukapheresis produced somewhere between about 0.8 and 9.5 billion PBMCs.

Looking up the germline V gene yields CDR1 MNHEY and CDR2 SVGAGI. The cysteine opens and the phenylalanine closes a CDR3 of 12 amino acids. The DNA shown is the 36-base CDR3, in frame from base 1. The germline ends are 11 bases apart after V is trimmed by 2 bases and J by 13 bases. What the study reported, not specific to this receptor: The genetic and exposure-history diversity represented was limited by the small number of donors. When several donors were compared, the shared fraction of clonotypes was about 5% for naive CD4, around 4% for naive CD8, roughly 2.5% for memory CD4, and around 0.37% for memory CD8. Clonotypes shared by all four sorted-subset donors showed higher generation probabilities than non-shared clonotypes. Larger estimated clonotype richness was generally found for naive subsets than for memory subsets. Based on pairwise subsampling, the degree of clonotype sharing among donors was expected to be affected by sequencing depth. Sampling was limited to blood, and TCR repertoires in tissue likely differ from TCR repertoires in blood. Even with the large sequencing depth, rarefaction of the sorted-subset datasets indicated that sequencing was incomplete.

The donors were healthy, HIV-negative adults who had no recently reported acute infections or vaccinations. Every donor was a Caucasian adult living in Nashville, Tennessee, USA. CD4+ T cells were enriched by magnetic negative selection, after which naive cells were positively selected on CD45RA and the negative fraction was taken as the memory subset. Blood was obtained by leukapheresis, after which PBMCs were separated by Ficoll-Histopaque density gradient centrifugation and cryopreserved in liquid nitrogen vapor phase. Purity and quantity of every magnetically sorted T cell population were checked by analytical flow cytometry. Each sorted fraction had its genomic DNA isolated and then quantified by UV absorbance on a Nanodrop 2000c. On this clone itself: Its antigen is not yet known. Base qualities are not at hand, and no much larger clone is one base apart.

Using the deep immunoSEQ assay, TCR CDR3 regions were amplified from genomic DNA by multiplex PCR. For each cell subset, the extracted genomic DNA was distributed evenly across all wells of several immunoSEQ 96-well plates, and each plate served as one replicate. For sorted subsets, each replicate PCR was loaded with 200 to 250 ng genomic DNA, equivalent to 30,000 or so T cell genomes. Purified libraries were quantified with a Qubit 3.0 fluorometer, sized on a Bioanalyzer 2100, and re-quantified with the KAPA Library Quantification kit. Every immunoSEQ 96-well plate was sequenced on a separate single-read 150-cycle Illumina NextSeq 550 flow cell. The authors' analysis ran thus. Because the immunoSEQ output included only junctional sequences and no quality scores, the filtering could not be the same as the filtering used for full-length reads. To assign V/J genes and CDR3, sequences were annotated against IMGT germline references using PyIR, a Python wrapper for IgBLAST v1.9. Reads were filtered out if the reads had weak V/J assignments (E-value above 1e-6), no CDR3, stop codons, out-of-frame junctions, or ambiguous translated residues. V3J clonotypes were defined as sequences sharing an identical inferred V gene, J gene, and CDR3 amino acid sequence. Percentage overlap between repertoires was computed as shared unique clonotypes divided by the size of the smaller repertoire. Repertoire richness was assessed with RTK rarefaction, the Chao1 estimator, and Recon v2.1 estimates of unobserved clonotypes. OLGA was used to compute generation probabilities for all TCRbeta clonotypes that the gDNA method yielded from a few donors. The immuneACCESS repertoire file appears here via TCRdb, limited to in-frame rearrangements. These files lack a portion of the clones; in checked studies, under half of the deficit traces to unresolved V genes, and the cause of the others is not known. D and trimming come from the DNA, and the V and J calls and clone size come from that table. The sample includes millions of clones, with 85% to 95% observed a single time. The ten biggest clones cover 0.13% of the sample.

The clonotype comes from a man younger than 30 in good health. Rearrangement joined TRBV6-5 to TRBJ1-4, with an unclear D gene assignment. The sequencing input was naive CD4+ T cells sorted from blood. This specimen's cell subset or site label, interpreted: CD45RA+ positively selected. CDR3 reads: CASSYQGGGLFF. The bases read TGTGCCAGCAGTTACCAAGGCGGTGGACTGTTTTTT.